Each of the 13 T cell receptor beta chains below was sequenced from the same sample in a study of cytomegalovirus exposure and HLA in healthy donors. The PCR ran on 60 Vbeta and 13 Jbeta primers. Data came from immunoSEQ multiplex PCR; TCRdb stores just in-frame clones and leaves some out. Among roughly 31,000 clones listed, about 62% were seen once. The sequenced sample was PBMCs. The receptors shown here come from a male donor in good health and CMV-seropositive.

The chain combines TRBV6-5 with TRBJ1-3; 7 bases are a match to TRBD1. This CDR3 comprises 14 residues. Germline-derived CDR1 and CDR2 are MNHEY and SVGAGI. V gave up 6 bases and J gave up 3 bases; unmatched junction bases: 5. CDR3 nucleotides: TGTGCCAGCAGATCCCAGGGGGGTGGAAACACCATATATTTT. Translating it yields CASRSQGGGNTIYF.

The CDR3 DNA reads TGTGCCTGGACCGGGACTAGCGGCTACAATGAGCAGTTCTTC. Translation gives CAWTGTSGYNEQFF. The chain carries TRBV30 and TRBJ2-1; 11 bases align to TRBD2. The CDR3 runs to 14 residues. V shed 4 bases, J shed 3 bases, and the junction held 2 bases outside the gene matches. Germline lookup yields CDR1 GTSNPN and CDR2 SVGIG (reference sequence).

This clone is judged medium-sized (0.01 to 0.1%). The rearrangement joins TRBV27 to TRBJ1-3, with 7 nucleotides matching TRBD1. The CDR3 loop spans 14 amino acids. The germline V gene encodes CDR1 MNHEY and CDR2 SMNVEV (reference sequence). The trim removed 4 bases at V and 1 base at J, leaving 1 base unmatched. CDR3 DNA sequence: TGTGCCAGCAGTTCCAGGGGGTCTGGAAACACCATATATTTT. This gives the protein CASSSRGSGNTIYF.

This clone was detected a few times. The chain joins TRBV7-9 to TRBJ2-7; TRBD1 matches 8 bases. Germline trimming cut 5 bases from V and 2 bases from J; bases unmatched to any gene: 2. The CDR3 spans 13 residues. Germline-derived CDR1 and CDR2 are SEHNR and FQNEAQ (reference sequence). CDR3 protein: CASSGDRTYEQYF. CDR3 sequence (DNA): TGTGCCAGCAGCGGGGACAGGACCTACGAGCAGTACTTC.

This clone has only a few counts. In DNA form, the CDR3 reads TGTGCCAGCAGCCAAGGGACAGGGGAGGCAGATACGCAGTATTTT. Translation gives CASSQGTGEADTQYF. The chain links TRBV4-2 to TRBJ2-3, with 9 bases matching TRBD1. V shed 1 base and J 4 bases; nucleotides not matched to a gene: 3. This CDR3 spans 15 amino acids. Germline CDR1 and CDR2: LGHNA and YNFKEQ.

The chain recombines TRBV6-1 with TRBJ1-1; unclear D gene. The CDR3 totals 12 residues. In germline, CDR1 is MNHNS, CDR2 SASEGT. V lost 7 bases, J lost 4 bases, and 10 bases lay in between. CDR3 in DNA: TGTGCCAGCACCTTCGGAGGCACTGAAGCTTTCTTT. Translating it yields CASTFGGTEAFF.

V is TRBV30 and J is TRBJ1-3; D is possibly TRBD1 (5 bases). The CDR3 has 17 residues. The germline V gene encodes CDR1 GTSNPN and CDR2 SVGIG (reference sequence). The V end was cut by 0 bases, the J end by 5 bases, with 20 bases between. CDR3 region: CAWSVPVWRGRRNTIYF. The CDR3 DNA sequence: TGTGCCTGGAGTGTACCGGTTTGGAGGGGACGCAGAAACACCATATATTTT.

This rearrangement joins TRBV5-4 to TRBJ1-1; TRBD1 matches 7 bases. Losses at the gene ends were 4 bases for V and 6 bases for J; bases not matched to a gene: 9. This CDR3 spans 14 amino acids. Germline V lookup: CDR1 SGHNT, CDR2 YYREEE (reference sequence). For the CDR3, the DNA is TGTGCCAGCAGCCCCGGGTGGCAGGGGGCTGAAGCTTTCTTT. Amino acid sequence: CASSPGWQGAEAFF.

This chain joins TRBV6-1 and TRBJ1-2; TRBD1 matches at 9 bases. Germline CDR1 reads MNHNS; CDR2 reads SASEGT. V was clipped by 6 bases and J by 2 bases; unmatched bases: 4. This CDR3 contains 14 residues. The CDR3 nucleotides are TGTGCCAGCAGACCGGGACAGGGAAACTATGGCTACACCTTC. Translated, it gives CASRPGQGNYGYTF.

The CDR3 protein is CASAGVRGGNEQYF. Here the CDR3 DNA reads TGCGCCAGCGCGGGCGTAAGAGGGGGCAACGAGCAGTACTTC. The rearrangement links TRBV10-2 to TRBJ2-7, with 7 bases aligning to TRBD1. The J segment lost 5 bases and the V segment lost 8 bases, leaving 12 bases of the junction unmatched. The germline CDR1 and CDR2 sequences are WSHSY and SAAADI. The CDR3 length is 14 residues.

The gene calls are TRBV11-2 and TRBJ1-6; TRBD1 matches 7 bases. V lost 4 bases and J lost 10; bases outside the gene matches: 7. The germline V gene has CDR1 SGHAT and CDR2 FQNNGV. The CDR3 has 14 residues. DNA for the CDR3: TGTGCCAGCAGCTACCGACAGGGATACTCACCCCTCCACTTT. It codes for CASSYRQGYSPLHF.

The rearrangement uses TRBV5-4 and TRBJ2-7; the D gene is possibly TRBD1 (6 bases). V lost 2 bases and J lost 6, with 15 bases in between. The CDR3 is 14 amino acids. The germline V gene has CDR1 SGHNT and CDR2 YYREEE (reference sequence). The CDR3 nucleotides read TGTGCCAGCAGCTTACAGGGTTCCGCAGCCGAGCAGTACTTC. This codes for CASSLQGSAAEQYF.

This clone appeared many times. Within the sample, other DNA sequences also encode this same CDR3. The chain is built from TRBV7-3 and TRBJ2-6; D remains unclear. This CDR3 has 15 residues. The germline V gene has CDR1 SGHTA and CDR2 FQGTGA. V gave up 4 bases and J gave up 0 bases, with 7 bases separating them. The CDR3 DNA reads as TGTGCCAGCAGCTACCGGAGCTCTGGGGCCAACGTCCTGACTTTC. Protein sequence: CASSYRSSGANVLTF.